A selection of T cell receptor beta chains follows, all from one sample in a study of blood T cell repertoires in COVID-19. The table came from immunoSEQ multiplex PCR; TCRdb's copy has only in-frame clones and leaves some out. The sample lists about 230,000 clones, 83% occurring once. The sequenced sample consisted of peripheral blood. Receptor source: a woman aged 45-65 years with acute or convalescent COVID-19. Both conserved end residues are part of each CDR3. Part of the rows lack a size; the others show once, few, many or a class for expanded clones.

v_gene	abundance	j_gene	CDR3aa
TRBV19	NA	TRBJ1-2	CASSMLGTGSYGYTF
TRBV5-6	NA	TRBJ2-5	CASSLYRSSGTQYF
TRBV7-9	NA	TRBJ2-1	CASSLSKSFGERLPNEQFF
TRBV6-2/TRBV6-3	NA	TRBJ2-3	CASSSWGVITDTQYF
TRBV10-3	once	TRBJ1-2	CAISDPQNFNYGYTF
TRBV21-1	NA	TRBJ2-2	CASSKLRDREKTGELFF
TRBV6-5	NA	TRBJ1-1	CASSYSTNTNTEAFF
TRBV19	once	TRBJ1-5	CASSIGQGRNQPQHF
TRBV5-1	NA	TRBJ2-5	CASSPGQGKETQYF
TRBV30	once	TRBJ1-5	CAWSEGGHQPQHF
TRBV4-3	NA	TRBJ1-1	CASSQDGTGANTEAFF
TRBV19	NA	TRBJ1-1	CASSIVTGAEAFF
TRBV5-4	NA	TRBJ2-3	CASSLTSGTTDTQYF
TRBV5-1	NA	TRBJ2-3	CASSPALAGFTDTQYF
TRBV1	few	TRBJ1-2	CTSSSDRGRANYGYTF
TRBV7-9	NA	TRBJ2-5	CASSLVLAGGETQYF
TRBV10-3	NA	TRBJ1-4	CASGELINEKLFF
TRBV2	NA	TRBJ1-1	CASRDISSGTEAFF
TRBV30	NA	TRBJ1-3	CAWRQGASGNTIYF